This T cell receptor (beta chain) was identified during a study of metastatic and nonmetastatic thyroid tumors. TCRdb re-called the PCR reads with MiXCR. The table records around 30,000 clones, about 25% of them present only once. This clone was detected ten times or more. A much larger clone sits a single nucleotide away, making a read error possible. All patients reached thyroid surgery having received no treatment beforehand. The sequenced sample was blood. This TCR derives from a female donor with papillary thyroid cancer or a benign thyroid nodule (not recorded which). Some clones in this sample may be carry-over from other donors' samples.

Written as DNA, the CDR3 is TGTGCCAGCGGTTTTAGGGGTCCCTACGAGCAGTACTTC. Its protein is CASGFRGPYEQYF. The chain links TRBV27 to TRBJ2-7; D might be TRBD1 (5 bases). The V gene's germline CDR1 is MNHEY and CDR2 SMNVEV (reference sequence). This CDR3 contains 13 residues.